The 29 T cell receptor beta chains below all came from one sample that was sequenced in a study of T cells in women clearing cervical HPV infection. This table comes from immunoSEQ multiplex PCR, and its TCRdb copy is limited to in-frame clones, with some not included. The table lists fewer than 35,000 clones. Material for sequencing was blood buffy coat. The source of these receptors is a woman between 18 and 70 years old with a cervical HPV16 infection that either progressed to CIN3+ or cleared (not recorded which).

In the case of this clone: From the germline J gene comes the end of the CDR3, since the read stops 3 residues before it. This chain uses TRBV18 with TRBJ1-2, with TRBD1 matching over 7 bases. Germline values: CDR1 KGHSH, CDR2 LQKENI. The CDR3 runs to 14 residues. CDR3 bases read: TGTGCCAGCTCACCGGTGACAGGGCCCTACGAC. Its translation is CASSPVTGPYD. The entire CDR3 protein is CASSPVTGPYDYTF.

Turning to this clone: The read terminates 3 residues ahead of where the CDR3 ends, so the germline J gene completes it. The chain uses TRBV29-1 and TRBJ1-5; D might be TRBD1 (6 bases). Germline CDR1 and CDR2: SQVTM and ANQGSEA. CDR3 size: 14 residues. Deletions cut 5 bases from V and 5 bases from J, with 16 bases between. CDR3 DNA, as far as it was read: TGCAGCGTTAATACAGGGTTTTCGGATCAGCCC. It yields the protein CSVNTGFSDQP. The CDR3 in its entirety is CSVNTGFSDQPQHF.

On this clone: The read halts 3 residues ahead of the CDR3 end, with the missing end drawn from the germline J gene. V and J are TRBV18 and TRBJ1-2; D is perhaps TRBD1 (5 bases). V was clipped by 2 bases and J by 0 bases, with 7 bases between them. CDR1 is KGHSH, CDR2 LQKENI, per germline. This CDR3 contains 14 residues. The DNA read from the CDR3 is TGTGCCAGCTCACCAGACAGAGCTAACTATGGC. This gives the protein CASSPDRANYG. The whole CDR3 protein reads CASSPDRANYGYTF.

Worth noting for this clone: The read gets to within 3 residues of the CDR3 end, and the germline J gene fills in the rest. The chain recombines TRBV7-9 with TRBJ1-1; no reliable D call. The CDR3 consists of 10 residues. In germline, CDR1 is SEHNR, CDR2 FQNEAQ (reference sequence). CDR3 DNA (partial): TGTGCCAGCAGCTTTCGGGAA. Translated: CASSFRE. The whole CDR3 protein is CASSFREAFF.

The CDR3: CASSHRGQMETQYF. The part of the CDR3 DNA that was read is TGTGCCAGCAGCCACAGGGGGCAGATGGAGACC. This chain links TRBV11-2 with TRBJ2-5, with TRBD1 matching 9 bases. The read finishes 3 residues shy of the CDR3 end, and the germline J gene is used to complete it. CDR3 length: 14 residues. V shed 5 bases and J 5 bases; nucleotides not matched to a gene: 6. CDR1 and CDR2 (germline): SGHAT, FQNNGV.

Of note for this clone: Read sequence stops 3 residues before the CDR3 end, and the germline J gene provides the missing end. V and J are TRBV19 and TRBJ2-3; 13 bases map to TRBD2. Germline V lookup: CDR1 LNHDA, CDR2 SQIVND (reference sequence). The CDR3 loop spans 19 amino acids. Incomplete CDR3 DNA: TGTGCCAGTAGTAAGACTAGCGGGAGGCGAGCTATCTCAAGCGAGACG. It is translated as CASSKTSGRRAISSET. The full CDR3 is CASSKTSGRRAISSETQYF.

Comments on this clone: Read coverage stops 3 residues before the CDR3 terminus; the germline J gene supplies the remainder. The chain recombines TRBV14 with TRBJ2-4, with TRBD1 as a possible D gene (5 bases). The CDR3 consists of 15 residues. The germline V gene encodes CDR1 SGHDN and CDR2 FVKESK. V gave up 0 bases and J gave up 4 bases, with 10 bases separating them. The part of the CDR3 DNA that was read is TGTGCCAGCAGCCAAGAGGCAGGGTGGAAAAACATT. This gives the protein CASSQEAGWKNI. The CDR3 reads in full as CASSQEAGWKNIQYF. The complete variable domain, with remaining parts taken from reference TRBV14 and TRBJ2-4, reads EAGVTQFPSHSVIEKGQTVTLRCDPISGHDNLYWYRRVMGKEIKFLLHFVKESKQDESGMPNNRFLAERTGGTYSTLKVQPAELEDSGVYFCASSQEAGWKNIQYFGAGTRLSVL.

CDR3 DNA, as far as it was read: TGTGCCAGCTCACCAAGCCCAGGGGAGGGATCTGGGGCCAACGTA. Its translation: CASSPSPGEGSGANV. The CDR3, in full, reads CASSPSPGEGSGANVLFF. V and J are TRBV18 and TRBJ1-4; possible D gene TRBD1, 6 bases. The read terminates 3 residues before the CDR3 end, so the remaining end is supplied by the germline J gene. Germline V lookup: CDR1 KGHSH, CDR2 LQKENI. The CDR3 spans 18 residues.

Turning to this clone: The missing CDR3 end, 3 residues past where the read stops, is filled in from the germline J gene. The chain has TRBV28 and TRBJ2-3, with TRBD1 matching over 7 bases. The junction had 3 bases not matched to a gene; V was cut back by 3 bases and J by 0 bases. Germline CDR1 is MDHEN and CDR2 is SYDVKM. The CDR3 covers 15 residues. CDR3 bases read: TGTGCCAGCAGTTTGTGGGACAGAAGCACAGATACG. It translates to CASSLWDRSTDT. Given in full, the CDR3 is CASSLWDRSTDTQYF.

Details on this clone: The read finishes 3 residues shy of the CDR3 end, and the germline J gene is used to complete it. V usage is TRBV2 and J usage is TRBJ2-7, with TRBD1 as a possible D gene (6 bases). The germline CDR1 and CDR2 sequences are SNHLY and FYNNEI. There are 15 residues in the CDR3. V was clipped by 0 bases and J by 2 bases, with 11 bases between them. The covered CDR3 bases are TGTGCCAGCAGTGAAGCGCACAGGGCGGCCTACGAG. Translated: CASSEAHRAAYE. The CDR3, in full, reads CASSEAHRAAYEQYF.

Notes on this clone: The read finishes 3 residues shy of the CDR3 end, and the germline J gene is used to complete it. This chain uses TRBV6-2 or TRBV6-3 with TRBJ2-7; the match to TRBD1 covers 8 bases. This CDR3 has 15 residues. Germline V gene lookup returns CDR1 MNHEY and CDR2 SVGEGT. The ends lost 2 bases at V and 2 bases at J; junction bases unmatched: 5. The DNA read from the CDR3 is TGTGCCAGCAGTTACCCCCTGACAGGGGCCTACGAG. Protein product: CASSYPLTGAYE. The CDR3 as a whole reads CASSYPLTGAYEQYF.

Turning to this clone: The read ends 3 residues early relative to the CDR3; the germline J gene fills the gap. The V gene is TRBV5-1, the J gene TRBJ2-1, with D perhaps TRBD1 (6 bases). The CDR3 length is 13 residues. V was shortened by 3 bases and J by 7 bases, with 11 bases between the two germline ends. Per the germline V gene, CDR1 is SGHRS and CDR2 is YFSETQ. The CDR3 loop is CASSSQTGNEQFF. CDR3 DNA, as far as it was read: TGCGCCAGCAGCTCTCAAACAGGGAATGAG.

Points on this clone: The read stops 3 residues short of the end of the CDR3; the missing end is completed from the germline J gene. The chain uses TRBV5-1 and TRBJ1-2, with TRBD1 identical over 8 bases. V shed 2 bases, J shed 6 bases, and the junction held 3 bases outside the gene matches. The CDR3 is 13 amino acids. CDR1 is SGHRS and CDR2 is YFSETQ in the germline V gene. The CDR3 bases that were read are TGCGCCAGCAGCTTACAGGGGGGGGATGGC. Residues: CASSLQGGDG. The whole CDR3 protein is CASSLQGGDGYTF. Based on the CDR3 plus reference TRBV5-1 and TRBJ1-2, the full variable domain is KAGVTQTPRYLIKTRGQQVTLSCSPISGHRSVSWYQQTPGQGLQFLFEYFSETQRNKGNFPGRFSGRQFSNSRSEMNVSTLELGDSALYLCASSLQGGDGYTFGSGTRLTVV.

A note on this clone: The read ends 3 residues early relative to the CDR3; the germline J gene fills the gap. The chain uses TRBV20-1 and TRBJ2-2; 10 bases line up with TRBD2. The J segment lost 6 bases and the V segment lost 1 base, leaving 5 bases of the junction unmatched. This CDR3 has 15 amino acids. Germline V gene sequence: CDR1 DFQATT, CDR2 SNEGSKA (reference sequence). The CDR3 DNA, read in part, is TGCAGTGCTAGAGGGCTAGCGGGAGAGGCCGGGGAG. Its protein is CSARGLAGEAGE. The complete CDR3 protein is CSARGLAGEAGELFF.

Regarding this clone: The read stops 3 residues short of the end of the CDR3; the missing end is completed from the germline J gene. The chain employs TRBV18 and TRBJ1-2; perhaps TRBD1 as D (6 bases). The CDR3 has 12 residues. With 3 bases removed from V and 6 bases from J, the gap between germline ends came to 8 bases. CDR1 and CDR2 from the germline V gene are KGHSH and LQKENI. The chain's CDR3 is CASSPDRHGYTF. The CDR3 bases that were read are TGTGCCAGCTCACCTGACAGGCATGGC.

Incomplete CDR3 DNA: TGCAGTGCGAAACTGGACAGGGCCTCCTACGAG. As protein: CSAKLDRASYE. Given in full, the CDR3 is CSAKLDRASYEQYF. The V call is TRBV20-1, the J call TRBJ2-7; 8 bases align to TRBD1. The CDR3 extends 3 residues past the end of the read, so its final part is completed from the germline J gene. CDR1 is DFQATT and CDR2 is SNEGSKA in the germline V gene (reference sequence). V lost 6 bases and J lost 0; bases outside the gene matches: 7. CDR3 length equals 14 residues.

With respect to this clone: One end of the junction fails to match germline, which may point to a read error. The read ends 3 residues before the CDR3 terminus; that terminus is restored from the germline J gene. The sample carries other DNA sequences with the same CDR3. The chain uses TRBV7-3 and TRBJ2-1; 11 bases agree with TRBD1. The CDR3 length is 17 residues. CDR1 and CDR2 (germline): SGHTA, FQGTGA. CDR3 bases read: TGTGCCAGTAGCTTAACGGCCCGGGACAGGGGGGACAATGAG. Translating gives CASSLTARDRGDNE. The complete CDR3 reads CASSLTARDRGDNEQFF.

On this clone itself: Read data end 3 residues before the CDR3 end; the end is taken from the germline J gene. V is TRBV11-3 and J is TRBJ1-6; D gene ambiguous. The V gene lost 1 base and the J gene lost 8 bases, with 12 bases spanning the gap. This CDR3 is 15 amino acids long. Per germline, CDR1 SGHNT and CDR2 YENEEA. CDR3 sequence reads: CASSLAGGQYSPLHF. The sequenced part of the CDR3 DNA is TGTGCCAGCAGCTTAGCAGGTGGGCAGTATTCACCC.

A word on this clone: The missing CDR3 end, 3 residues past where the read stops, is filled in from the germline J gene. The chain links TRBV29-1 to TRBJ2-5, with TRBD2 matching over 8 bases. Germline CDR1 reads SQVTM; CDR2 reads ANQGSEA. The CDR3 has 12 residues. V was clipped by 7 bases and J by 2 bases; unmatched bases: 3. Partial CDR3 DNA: TGCAGCGCCCGCGGGGGGCAAGAGACC. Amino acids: CSARGGQET. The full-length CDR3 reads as CSARGGQETQYF.

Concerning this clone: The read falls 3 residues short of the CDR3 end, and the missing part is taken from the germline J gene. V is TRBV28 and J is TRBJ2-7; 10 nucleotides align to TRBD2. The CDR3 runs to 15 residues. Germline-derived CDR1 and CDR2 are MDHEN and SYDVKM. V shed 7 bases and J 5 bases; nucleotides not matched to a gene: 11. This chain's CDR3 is CASTLASGRWDEQYF. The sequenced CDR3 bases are TGTGCCAGCACCCTGGCTAGCGGGAGATGGGACGAG.

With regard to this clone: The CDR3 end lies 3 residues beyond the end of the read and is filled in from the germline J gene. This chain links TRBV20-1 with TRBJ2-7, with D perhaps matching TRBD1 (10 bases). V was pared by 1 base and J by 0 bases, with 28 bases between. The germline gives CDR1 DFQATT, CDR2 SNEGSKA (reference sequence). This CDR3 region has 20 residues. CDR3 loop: CSARAPWDRGQREASYEQYF. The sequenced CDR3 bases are TGCAGTGCTAGAGCCCCCTGGGACAGGGGACAGCGGGAGGCCTCCTACGAG.

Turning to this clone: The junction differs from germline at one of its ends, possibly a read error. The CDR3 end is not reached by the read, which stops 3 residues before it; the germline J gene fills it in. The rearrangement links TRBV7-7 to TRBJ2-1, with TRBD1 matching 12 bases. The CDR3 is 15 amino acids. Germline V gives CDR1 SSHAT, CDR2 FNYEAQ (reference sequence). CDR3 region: CASSLAGQGANEQFF. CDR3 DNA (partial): TGTGCTAGCAGCTTAGCGGGACAGGGGGCCAATGAG.

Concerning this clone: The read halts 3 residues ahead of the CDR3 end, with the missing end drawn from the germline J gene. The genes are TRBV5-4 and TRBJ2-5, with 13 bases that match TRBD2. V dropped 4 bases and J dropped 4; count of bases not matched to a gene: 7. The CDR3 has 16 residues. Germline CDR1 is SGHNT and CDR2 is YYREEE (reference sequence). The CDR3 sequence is CASSTSGGAGGETQYF. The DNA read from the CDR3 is TGTGCCAGCAGCACTAGCGGGGGGGCCGGTGGAGAGACC.

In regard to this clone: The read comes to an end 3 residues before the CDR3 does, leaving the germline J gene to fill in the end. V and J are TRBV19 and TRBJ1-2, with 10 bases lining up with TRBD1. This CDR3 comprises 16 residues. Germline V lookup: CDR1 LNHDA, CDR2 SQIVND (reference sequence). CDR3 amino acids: CASSTHLGQGPNDYTF. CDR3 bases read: TGTGCCAGTAGTACCCATTTGGGACAGGGGCCTAATGAC.

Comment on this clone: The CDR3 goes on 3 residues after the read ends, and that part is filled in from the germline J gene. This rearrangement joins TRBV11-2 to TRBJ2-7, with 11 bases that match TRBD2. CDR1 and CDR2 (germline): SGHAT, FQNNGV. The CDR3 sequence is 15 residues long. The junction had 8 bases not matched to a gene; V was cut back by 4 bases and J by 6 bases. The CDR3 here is CASSSSTSGKTEQYF. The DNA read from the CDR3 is TGTGCCAGCAGCTCATCGACTAGCGGGAAAACCGAG.

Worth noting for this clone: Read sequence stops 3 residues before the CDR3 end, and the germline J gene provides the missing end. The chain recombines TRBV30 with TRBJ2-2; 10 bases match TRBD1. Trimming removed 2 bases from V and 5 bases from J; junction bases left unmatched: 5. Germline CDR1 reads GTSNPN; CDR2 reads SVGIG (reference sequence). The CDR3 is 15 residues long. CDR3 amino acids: CAWSFGQGGTGELFF. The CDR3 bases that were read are TGTGCCTGGAGTTTCGGACAGGGGGGAACCGGGGAG.

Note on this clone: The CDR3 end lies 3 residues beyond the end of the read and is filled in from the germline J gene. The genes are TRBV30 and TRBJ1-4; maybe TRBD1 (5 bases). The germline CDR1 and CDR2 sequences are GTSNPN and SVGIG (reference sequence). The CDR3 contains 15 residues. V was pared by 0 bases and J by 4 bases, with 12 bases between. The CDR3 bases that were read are TGTGCCTGGAGTGTTGACAGTCTGCTTAATGAAAAA. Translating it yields CAWSVDSLLNEK. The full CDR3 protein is CAWSVDSLLNEKLFF.

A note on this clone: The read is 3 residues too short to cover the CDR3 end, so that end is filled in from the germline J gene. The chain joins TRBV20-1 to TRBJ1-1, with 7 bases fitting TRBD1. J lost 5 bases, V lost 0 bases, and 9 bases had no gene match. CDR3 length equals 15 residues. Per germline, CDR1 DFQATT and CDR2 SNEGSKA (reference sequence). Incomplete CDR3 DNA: TGCAGTGCTAGAGATCGGGGAGGGGGCTGGACTGAA. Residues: CSARDRGGGWTE. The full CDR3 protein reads CSARDRGGGWTEAFF.

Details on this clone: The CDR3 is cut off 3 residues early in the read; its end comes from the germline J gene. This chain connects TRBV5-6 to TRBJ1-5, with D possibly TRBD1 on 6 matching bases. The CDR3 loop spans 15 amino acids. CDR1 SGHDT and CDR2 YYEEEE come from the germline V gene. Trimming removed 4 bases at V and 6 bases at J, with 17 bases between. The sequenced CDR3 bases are TGTGCCAGCAGCCGATTAACAGGGAAGGGTCAGCCC. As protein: CASSRLTGKGQP. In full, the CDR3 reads CASSRLTGKGQPQHF.